The 10 T cell receptor beta chains in this list originate from one sample, sequenced in a study of blood T cell repertoires in COVID-19. The protocol was immunoSEQ multiplex PCR, while the TCRdb copy is restricted to in-frame clones and leaves out a portion. The sample consists of about 220,000 clones, approximately 78% of them appearing once. Sequencing was done on a sample of peripheral blood. These receptors were taken from a woman aged 70-85 years with COVID-19, enrolled during active disease.

The rearrangement links TRBV2 to TRBJ2-7; 8 positions agree with TRBD1. This CDR3 is built from 15 residues. The germline V gene has CDR1 SNHLY and CDR2 FYNNEI. J lost 2 bases, V lost 7 bases, and 10 bases had no gene match. CDR3 sequence: CASKAGTGGPYEQYF. In DNA, the CDR3 is TGTGCCAGCAAAGCAGGTACAGGGGGTCCCTACGAGCAGTACTTC.

The CDR3 here is CASSPGLVPYNEQFF. Here the CDR3 DNA reads TGTGCCAGCAGCCCGGGACTAGTGCCCTACAATGAGCAGTTCTTC. The chain recombines TRBV7-7 with TRBJ2-1; 8 bases fit TRBD2. The trim removed 5 bases at V and 2 bases at J, leaving 5 bases unmatched. Germline V CDR1 and CDR2: SSHAT, FNYEAQ (reference sequence). The CDR3 extends over 15 amino acids.

Here the CDR3 DNA reads TGTGCCAGCAGTGAAGTCCGGGGGGGGGCACTGGGGAAACTGTTTTTT. It is translated as CASSEVRGGALGKLFF. This sequence joins TRBV6-1 and TRBJ1-4; a weak D match, TRBD1 (6 bases). Trimming cost V 1 base and J 11 bases, with 20 bases left between them. The CDR3 is made up of 16 amino acids. Germline V CDR1 and CDR2: MNHNS, SASEGT.

This clone was observed a single time. V gene TRBV28 combines with J gene TRBJ1-1, with D perhaps matching TRBD1 (5 bases). The CDR3 runs to 16 residues. The ends were cut back, 4 bases at V and 4 bases at J, with 19 bases in the middle. Germline CDR1 reads MDHEN; CDR2 reads SYDVKM. CDR3 coding DNA: TGTGCCAGCAGTTCTCAAACCGCAGGGCGGGGCACTGAAGCTTTCTTT. The encoded protein is CASSSQTAGRGTEAFF.

In this sample, this clone turned up a few times. The chain has TRBV5-1 and TRBJ2-4, with 7 bases that match TRBD2. The V gene end was trimmed by 3 bases and the J gene end by 6 bases; junction bases not matched to a gene: 6. CDR3 length: 14 amino acids. Germline V gives CDR1 SGHRS, CDR2 YFSETQ. The CDR3 DNA follows: TGCGCCAGCAGCTGGGGGGGACTCCCAAACATTCAGTACTTC. Translation: CASSWGGLPNIQYF.

The V gene is TRBV5-1, the J gene TRBJ1-4; D unclear. This CDR3 comprises 16 residues. CDR1 SGHRS and CDR2 YFSETQ come from the germline V gene. V dropped 0 bases and J dropped 3 bases, with 12 bases sitting between them. CDR3 in amino acids: CASSLEGGGANEKLFF. The CDR3 nucleotides read TGCGCCAGCAGCTTGGAGGGAGGTGGAGCTAATGAAAAACTGTTTTTT. Together with reference TRBV5-1 and TRBJ1-4, the CDR3 gives the full variable domain: KAGVTQTPRYLIKTRGQQVTLSCSPISGHRSVSWYQQTPGQGLQFLFEYFSETQRNKGNFPGRFSGRQFSNSRSEMNVSTLELGDSALYLCASSLEGGGANEKLFFGSGTQLSVL.

This sequence joins TRBV27 and TRBJ2-3, with a possible D match to TRBD2 (6 bases). V lost 5 bases and J lost 2, with 32 bases in between. Germline CDR1 and CDR2: MNHEY and SMNVEV (reference sequence). This CDR3 region has 21 residues. DNA for the CDR3: TGTGCCAGCAGTCCCCGTCGGCCCAGTTTAGCCAGGGACTCCCACACAGATACGCAGTATTTT. It encodes CASSPRRPSLARDSHTDTQYF.

The chain links TRBV7-2 to TRBJ2-1; 8 bases are shared with TRBD2. The CDR3 spans 15 residues. Trimming at V came to 7 bases and at J to 11 bases, leaving 16 bases not matched to a gene. Germline V CDR1 and CDR2: SGHTA, FQGNSA. The CDR3: CASTRGGGAVQKQFF. For the CDR3, the DNA is TGTGCCAGCACCCGGGGGGGCGGTGCCGTCCAGAAGCAGTTCTTC.

J is TRBJ1-5 and V is TRBV27, with 8 positions matching TRBD1. Germline CDR1 and CDR2: MNHEY and SMNVEV (reference sequence). The CDR3 is made up of 16 amino acids. With 7 bases clipped from V and 6 bases from J, the junction kept 14 bases outside the gene matches. CDR3 loop: CASTKDRVLRSQPQHF. Here the CDR3 DNA reads TGTGCCAGCACGAAGGACAGGGTTCTAAGGAGTCAGCCCCAGCATTTT.

The J gene is TRBJ2-3, the V gene TRBV2; 7 positions agree with TRBD2. Germline V CDR1 and CDR2: SNHLY, FYNNEI. The CDR3 is 17 amino acids. V gave up 2 bases and J gave up 6 bases; unmatched junction bases: 14. CDR3 nucleotides: TGTGCCAGCAGTGAATCGGCGGGAGAGACCAAAAGGGATACGCAGTATTTT. Its protein product is CASSESAGETKRDTQYF.